The 27 T cell receptor beta chains given below trace back to one sample, sequenced in a study of CD8 T cells in ankylosing spondylitis. One entry per CDR3 protein results from TCRdb running MiXCR on the 5' RACE reads. In the table there are under 120,000 distinct CDR3 sequences, 24% of which are singletons. The sequenced sample was synovial fluid, either unsorted or a sorted T cell fraction (not recorded which). The receptor set was obtained from a male donor with ankylosing spondylitis.

This rearrangement joins TRBV20-1 to TRBJ2-2; unclear D gene. V lost 1 base and J 2 bases, leaving 8 bases between the germline ends. The CDR3 has 14 amino acids. Looked up from germline, CDR1 is DFQATT and CDR2 is SNEGSKA (reference sequence). CDR3 bases: TGCAGTGCTAGAGTACCGACTAACACCGGGGAGCTGTTTTTT. Amino acids: CSARVPTNTGELFF.

The chain carries TRBV18 and TRBJ2-7; D ambiguous. With 4 bases removed from V and 1 base from J, the gap between germline ends came to 11 bases. There are 14 residues in the CDR3. Germline CDR1 and CDR2: KGHSH and LQKENI. DNA of the CDR3: TGTGCCAGCTCACGAGAACTGACTTCCTACGAGCAGTACGTC. Translating gives CASSRELTSYEQYV.

This rearrangement joins TRBV6-2 or TRBV6-3 to TRBJ2-2; the match to TRBD2 covers 12 bases. This CDR3 is 18 amino acids long. Germline CDR1 is MNHEY and CDR2 is SVGEGT. J gave up 4 bases and V 6 bases, and 12 bases lay outside the gene matches. Written as DNA, the CDR3 is TGTGCCAGCAGCCACCCTAGCGGGAGGGCCATCAGCACCGGGGAGCTGTTTTTT. This codes for CASSHPSGRAISTGELFF.

This clonotype was counted a few times. This sequence joins TRBV29-1 and TRBJ1-4; D gene uncertain. The V end lost 4 bases, the J end lost 2 bases, and 11 bases lay between the germline ends. The germline CDR1 and CDR2 sequences are SQVTM and ANQGSEA. The CDR3 sequence is 14 residues long. CDR3 coding DNA: TGCAGCGTTGCCCCAGTGTTGACTAATGAAAAACTGTTTTTT. The encoded protein is CSVAPVLTNEKLFF.

This chain connects TRBV5-4 to TRBJ2-4, with a tentative D call TRBD2 (6 bases). Germline V lookup: CDR1 SGHNT, CDR2 YYREEE (reference sequence). The CDR3 contains 13 residues. Trimming left V 4 bases short and J 8 bases short, with 13 bases between. The CDR3 DNA reads as TGTGCCAGCAGCCAAGCGGGTGCGGACATTCAGTACTTC. It codes for CASSQAGADIQYF.

At least ten counts were recorded for this clonotype. The chain uses TRBV7-9 and TRBJ2-4, with TRBD1 matching 7 bases. The V segment lost 10 bases and the J segment 8 bases; nucleotides outside the gene matches: 11. This CDR3 contains 13 residues. Germline V gene sequence: CDR1 SEHNR, CDR2 FQNEAQ (reference sequence). The CDR3 protein is CAISDRVGDIQYF. The CDR3 DNA reads TGTGCCATCTCCGACAGGGTTGGGGACATTCAGTACTTC.

This clonotype occurred a few times. This rearrangement joins TRBV12-3 or TRBV12-4 to TRBJ2-5; 7 bases map to TRBD2. The V segment lost 7 bases and the J segment 3 bases; nucleotides outside the gene matches: 11. This CDR3 has 15 amino acids. CDR3 in DNA: TGTGCCAGCACCCGAGGCGGGGGATGGAAAGAGACCCAGTACTTC. As protein: CASTRGGGWKETQYF.

The CDR3 region has the DNA TGCAGTGCTACCCCCCCTACCATAGGGCGCACAGATACGCAGTATTTT. Translation: CSATPPTIGRTDTQYF. This sequence joins TRBV20-1 and TRBJ2-3; no clear D gene. V dropped 4 bases and J dropped 1 base, with 18 bases sitting between them. The CDR3 runs 16 residues. Germline-derived CDR1 and CDR2 are DFQATT and SNEGSKA (reference sequence).

The table lists this clonotype with a few counts. The rearrangement links TRBV20-1 to TRBJ1-6; D gene ambiguous. V lost 6 bases, J lost 13 bases, and 22 bases lay in between. CDR3 length equals 14 residues. Germline assignment: CDR1 DFQATT and CDR2 SNEGSKA (reference sequence). DNA for the CDR3: TGCAGTGCAACCCCGACTGGACCGGATGGGCCCCTCCACTTT. It translates to CSATPTGPDGPLHF.

The CDR3 nucleotides read TGCAGCGCAAGAAGGAACACCGGGGAGCTGTTTTTT. Translation: CSARRNTGELFF. This chain uses TRBV29-1 with TRBJ2-2; no clear D. The CDR3 length is 12 residues. Trimming left V 7 bases short and J 1 base short, with 7 bases between. Germline V gene lookup returns CDR1 SQVTM and CDR2 ANQGSEA.

The rearrangement uses TRBV5-1 and TRBJ1-1, with D uncertain. The CDR3 sequence is 16 residues long. Germline assignment: CDR1 SGHRS and CDR2 YFSETQ. Trimming stripped 0 bases from V and 0 bases from J, with 12 bases between. For the CDR3, the DNA is TGCGCCAGCAGCTTGGCCCTGGGAAGCATGAACACTGAAGCTTTCTTT. It yields the protein CASSLALGSMNTEAFF.

The chain joins TRBV4-2 to TRBJ2-7; no clear D gene. The CDR3 loop spans 13 amino acids. V shed 4 bases and J shed 0 bases, with 7 bases lying between them. Germline V lookup: CDR1 LGHNA, CDR2 YNFKEQ. CDR3 in DNA: TGTGCCAGCAGCCTAAGAGCCTCCTACGAGCAGTACGTC. Translation: CASSLRASYEQYV.

This clonotype was seen only a few times. The J gene is TRBJ2-6, the V gene TRBV20-1, with no clear D. The germline V and J ends were trimmed by 3 bases and 2 bases, with 5 bases remaining between them. The CDR3 runs 13 residues. Germline V gene sequence: CDR1 DFQATT, CDR2 SNEGSKA (reference sequence). For the CDR3, the DNA is TGCAGTGCTAGGGTGACTGGGGCCAACGTCCTGACTTTC. Translating gives CSARVTGANVLTF.

This clonotype appeared a few times. The rearrangement joins TRBV4-2 to TRBJ2-3, with a tentative D call TRBD2 (5 bases). CDR3 length: 15 residues. CDR1 and CDR2 (germline): LGHNA, YNFKEQ. Trimming took off 1 base at V and 3 bases at J, with 11 bases between the two ends. The CDR3 DNA sequence: TGTGCCAGCAGCCAAGGAGAGGGAGAGACAGATACGCAGTATTTT. It translates to CASSQGEGETDTQYF.

This clonotype was counted between two and nine times. J is TRBJ1-4 and V is TRBV15, with unresolved D. Germline V CDR1 and CDR2: LNHNV, YYDKDF (reference sequence). This CDR3 region has 15 residues. The V end was cut by 0 bases, the J end by 8 bases, with 13 bases between. CDR3 nucleotide sequence: TGTGCCACCAGCAGAGATCCCGGGGAGGAGGAAAAACTGTTTTTT. It is translated as CATSRDPGEEEKLFF.

This clonotype was seen many times. The rearrangement joins TRBV20-1 to TRBJ1-5; the D gene is possibly TRBD1 (6 bases). Germline-derived CDR1 and CDR2 are DFQATT and SNEGSKA (reference sequence). This CDR3 has 14 amino acids. Trimming cost V 6 bases and J 4 bases, with 16 bases left between them. DNA for the CDR3: TGCAGTGCCGGAAAGACAGGCAAGAATCAGCCCCAGCATTTT. This translates into CSAGKTGKNQPQHF.

This chain links TRBV27 with TRBJ1-6, with D uncertain. Looked up from germline, CDR1 is MNHEY and CDR2 is SMNVEV (reference sequence). V lost 2 bases to trimming and J lost 14 bases, with 16 bases between them. The CDR3 has 14 amino acids. CDR3 DNA: TGTGCCAGCAGTTTAAATGTGGGGTTTGAGGCCCTCCACTTT. This translates into CASSLNVGFEALHF.

This clonotype came up a few times. This chain uses TRBV14 with TRBJ2-2; D is possibly TRBD1 (5 bases). The CDR3 length is 16 residues. The germline V and J ends were trimmed by 0 bases and 4 bases, with 12 bases remaining between them. From germline, CDR1 is SGHDN and CDR2 FVKESK. DNA of the CDR3: TGTGCCAGCAGCCAAGATACCCTAGGGGCCACCGGGGAGCTGTTTTTT. Its protein is CASSQDTLGATGELFF.

This sequence joins TRBV27 and TRBJ2-1, with 12 bases fitting TRBD2. Looked up from germline, CDR1 is MNHEY and CDR2 is SMNVEV (reference sequence). J gave up 10 bases and V 6 bases, and 7 bases lay outside the gene matches. This CDR3 has 14 amino acids. The CDR3 bases are TGTGCCAGCAGGGAAGGACTAGCGGGGCGGGAGCAGTTCTTC. This codes for CASREGLAGREQFF.

This clonotype appeared many times. The genes are TRBV5-6 and TRBJ1-1; D remains unclear. This CDR3 contains 15 residues. The V end was cut by 4 bases, the J end by 5 bases, with 18 bases between. Per germline, CDR1 SGHDT and CDR2 YYEEEE. For the CDR3, the DNA is TGTGCCAGCAGCGACACCGACATCTTTTCTACTGAAGCTTTCTTT. Protein: CASSDTDIFSTEAFF.

This clonotype was counted a few times. The chain couples TRBV9 to TRBJ2-1; 14 nucleotides line up with TRBD2. The germline gives CDR1 SGDLS, CDR2 YYNGEE. With 0 bases clipped from V and 3 bases from J, the junction kept 2 bases outside the gene matches. This CDR3 has 17 residues. CDR3 in amino acids: CASSVGLAGGYYNEQFF. The DNA for the CDR3 is TGTGCCAGCAGCGTAGGACTAGCGGGAGGGTACTACAATGAGCAGTTCTTC.

This clonotype was counted only a few times. Relative to the germline gene, one junction end is altered; a read error may explain this. CDR3 protein: CASSLDPGRDLAF. CDR3 DNA sequence: TGCGCCAGCAGCTTGGACCCCGGGAGGGACCTGGCCTTC. The chain is built from TRBV5-1 and TRBJ2-5; 8 nucleotides align to TRBD2. Germline V gene lookup returns CDR1 SGHRS and CDR2 YFSETQ. This CDR3 is 13 amino acids long.

This rearrangement joins TRBV20-1 to TRBJ2-7, with 10 bases aligning to TRBD1. The CDR3 runs to 16 residues. V was pared by 5 bases and J by 2 bases, with 12 bases of the junction left unmatched. Germline lookup yields CDR1 DFQATT and CDR2 SNEGSKA (reference sequence). The CDR3 sequence: CSARPRDRGQTYEQYF. Here the CDR3 DNA reads TGCAGTGCTCGACCCCGGGACAGGGGTCAAACCTACGAGCAGTACTTC.

This clonotype was seen repeatedly, ten times or more. This sequence joins TRBV28 and TRBJ2-2, with D perhaps assigned TRBD1 or TRBD2 (5 bases each). Trimming removed 7 bases at V and 6 bases at J, with 21 bases between. The CDR3 consists of 16 residues. Germline V gene sequence: CDR1 MDHEN, CDR2 SYDVKM. The CDR3 sequence: CASTSRRTQRAGELFF. CDR3 nucleotide sequence: TGTGCCAGCACGTCCAGGAGGACACAGAGGGCCGGGGAGCTGTTTTTT.

This clonotype has more than one count but fewer than ten. The chain couples TRBV5-1 to TRBJ2-1; TRBD2 matches at 13 bases. The V and J ends lost 3 bases and 6 bases, in that order; junction bases with no gene match: 15. This CDR3 region has 19 residues. The germline CDR1 and CDR2 sequences are SGHRS and YFSETQ. The CDR3 nucleotides are TGCGCCAGCAGCTCGGGACTAGCGGGATTGACGGGAACGACCAATGAGCAGTTCTTC. Amino acid sequence: CASSSGLAGLTGTTNEQFF. The full variable domain, completed using reference TRBV5-1 and TRBJ2-1, is KAGVTQTPRYLIKTRGQQVTLSCSPISGHRSVSWYQQTPGQGLQFLFEYFSETQRNKGNFPGRFSGRQFSNSRSEMNVSTLELGDSALYLCASSSGLAGLTGTTNEQFFGPGTRLTVL.

This rearrangement joins TRBV5-1 to TRBJ2-5; the D gene is possibly TRBD2 (6 bases). This CDR3 spans 15 amino acids. Between the trimmed V and J ends, which lost 5 bases and 2 bases, there was a span of 16 bases. Germline loops: CDR1 SGHRS, CDR2 YFSETQ. CDR3 in amino acids: CASSWRGTRQETQYF. In DNA, the CDR3 is TGCGCCAGCAGTTGGCGGGGAACGCGACAAGAGACCCAGTACTTC.

This clonotype has more than one count but fewer than ten. The chain links TRBV11-1 to TRBJ1-1; 7 bases match TRBD1. This CDR3 region has 15 residues. The V gene's germline CDR1 is SGHAT and CDR2 FQDESV (reference sequence). V shed 5 bases, J shed 1 base, and the junction held 7 bases outside the gene matches. Here the CDR3 reads CASSLRQGANTEAFF. The DNA for the CDR3 is TGTGCCAGCAGCCTCCGACAGGGAGCGAACACTGAAGCTTTCTTT.